The 2 T cell receptor beta chains below come from one sample, sequenced in a study of PD-1 blockade in classical Hodgkin lymphoma. Following autologous stem cell transplantation, relapse occurred in every patient, and exposure to brentuximab vedotin varied. This table comes from immunoSEQ multiplex PCR, and its TCRdb copy is limited to in-frame clones, with some not included. In the table there are just over 60,000 clones, more than 70% of which are singletons. Sequencing used peripheral blood mononuclear cells (PBMCs), obtained at baseline. The receptors stem from a human donor with classical Hodgkin lymphoma.

This chain links TRBV6-5 with TRBJ1-2, with D uncertain. CDR1 is MNHEY and CDR2 is SVGAGI in the germline V gene. This CDR3 contains 12 residues. The V end lost 2 bases, the J end lost 14 bases, and 15 bases lay between the germline ends. For the CDR3, the DNA is TGTGCCAGCAGTTACGCCACGGTCAGGATAACCTTC. It specifies CASSYATVRITF.

The chain uses TRBV13 and TRBJ2-3, with D maybe TRBD2 (6 bases). V was shortened by 2 bases and J by 7 bases, with 25 bases between the two germline ends. CDR1 and CDR2 (germline): PRHDT, FYEKMQ (reference sequence). This CDR3 has 18 amino acids. CDR3 sequence reads: CASSLSSAGRSPRHTQYF. CDR3 sequence (DNA): TGTGCCAGCAGCTTATCTTCTGCGGGGCGGTCTCCCAGGCATACGCAGTATTTT.